The TCR beta chain described here comes from a study of blood T cell repertoires in COVID-19. About the research overall: Material from acute and convalescent COVID-19 was sourced from the United States, Italy and Spain. From T cells, B-cell-depleted T cells, or PBMCs came the material, which was cDNA or gDNA.

Authors' methods: How many nucleated cells were present was estimated from reference gene primer amplification. The method was immunoSEQ multiplex PCR; TCRdb's version includes in-frame clones alone and lacks a portion of them. V and J calls and clone size are those listed in that table; D and trimming were worked out from the DNA. The sample has under 200,000 clones; roughly 77% are singletons. This clone has only a few counts. The sample taken for sequencing was peripheral blood. This TCR came from a man in his 70s with active or convalescent COVID-19.

CDR3 sequence reads: CASSSRGGGNTEAFF. The DNA for the CDR3 is TGTGCCAGCAGCTCTAGGGGAGGGGGGAACACTGAAGCTTTCTTT. The rearrangement uses TRBV7-2 and TRBJ1-1; weak D call: TRBD1 (6 bases). Germline V gene sequence: CDR1 SGHTA, CDR2 FQGNSA. This CDR3 is built from 15 residues. Trimming pared 4 bases from V and 1 base from J, leaving 13 bases between.